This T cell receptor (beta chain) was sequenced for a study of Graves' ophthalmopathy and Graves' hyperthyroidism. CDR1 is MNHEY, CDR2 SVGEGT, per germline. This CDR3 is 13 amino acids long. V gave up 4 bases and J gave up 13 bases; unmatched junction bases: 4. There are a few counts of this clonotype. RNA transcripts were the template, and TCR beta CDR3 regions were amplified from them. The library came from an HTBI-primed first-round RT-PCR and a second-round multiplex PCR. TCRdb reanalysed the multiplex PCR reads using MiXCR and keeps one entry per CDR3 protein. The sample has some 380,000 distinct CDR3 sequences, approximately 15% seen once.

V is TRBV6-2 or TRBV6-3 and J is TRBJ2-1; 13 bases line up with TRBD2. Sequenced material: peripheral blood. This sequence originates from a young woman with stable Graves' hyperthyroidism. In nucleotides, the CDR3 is TGTGCCAGCAGTTCGACTAGCGGGGGGACTCAGTTCTTC. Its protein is CASSSTSGGTQFF.